This T cell receptor (beta chain) is from a study of blood T cell repertoires in COVID-19. Study summary: COVID-19 samples collected from the United States, Italy and Spain covered acute and convalescent phases. From T cells, B-cell-depleted T cells, or PBMCs came the material, which was cDNA or gDNA.

Patients in Seattle were enrolled during active infection, then followed longitudinally. This clone appeared a single time. Original methodology: Researchers report that nucleated cell counts were estimated from reference gene primer amplification. Method: immunoSEQ multiplex PCR; TCRdb's copy keeps in-frame clones and lacks some. V, J and clone size are those of that table, while D and trimming were read from the DNA. The table records 190,000 or so clones, 94% of them present only once. Germline V gene data show CDR1 as SEHNR and CDR2 as FQNEAQ (reference sequence). This CDR3 region has 14 residues. Losses at the gene ends were 2 bases for V and 6 bases for J; bases not matched to a gene: 5.

The sequenced material came from peripheral blood. The chain is built from TRBV7-9 and TRBJ1-1; TRBD1 agrees at 8 bases. This receptor was obtained from a man aged 25-45 years with COVID-19, enrolled during active disease. The CDR3 nucleotides read TGTGCCAGCAGCTTACAGGGGGCCGGCGCTGAAGCTTTCTTT. Translated, it gives CASSLQGAGAEAFF.